This TCR beta chain came from a study of blood T cells in healthy people across ages. As to this clonotype: Antigen: not known.

Whole-study findings and limits: Estimated diversity across one million T cells was deemed an underestimate.

PCR was performed a second time for 7 to 11 cycles using a sample-barcoded 5' primer and a J-beta primer mix. The authors tagged each cDNA molecule using a template-switch adaptor with 12 random nucleotides. All samples yielded 2.5 million or more CDR3-containing paired-end reads. TCRdb used MiXCR to reprocess the 5' RACE reads, holding one entry per CDR3 protein. The sample records 700,000 to 850,000 distinct CDR3 sequences, 53% being singletons. This sequence was found in an elderly man in good health. Material: blood.

The CDR3 region has the DNA TGTGCCAGCAGCCACACTAGCGGTTGGGAGACCCAGTACTTC. Its translation is CASSHTSGWETQYF. The chain couples TRBV3-1 to TRBJ2-5; TRBD2 aligns across 8 bases. This CDR3 contains 14 residues. After removal of 3 bases from V and 5 bases from J, the junction contained 5 bases not matched to a gene. The V gene's germline CDR1 is LGHDT and CDR2 YNNKEL (reference sequence).